This entry features one T cell receptor beta chain sequence. Study processing details: Estimates of nucleated cell counts were drawn from the amplification of reference gene primers. The protocol was immunoSEQ multiplex PCR, while the TCRdb copy is restricted to in-frame clones and leaves out a portion. The D gene and trimming were derived from the DNA, and the V and J assignments and clone size from that table. The table includes about 250,000 clones, approximately 85% detected once. This entry belongs to a study of blood T cell repertoires in COVID-19. The CDR3 has 13 residues. Trimming pared 2 bases from V and 6 bases from J, leaving 10 bases between. Germline values: CDR1 MNHEY, CDR2 SVGEGT.

This TCR came from a woman aged 50 to 60 with acute COVID-19. The V call is TRBV6-2 or TRBV6-3, the J call TRBJ1-2; D is perhaps TRBD1 (6 bases). The sample consisted of PBMCs or T cells enriched from blood (not recorded which). The DNA of the CDR3 is TGTGCCAGCAGTTACGGGACAAAGAATGGCTACACCTTC. Translated: CASSYGTKNGYTF.